Here is one T cell receptor beta chain with its context. As yet, its antigen is unknown. The PCR was carried out with 60 Vbeta primers and 13 Jbeta primers. The table came from immunoSEQ multiplex PCR; TCRdb's copy has only in-frame clones and leaves some out. The table records 180,000 or so clones, approximately 85% of them present only once. The CDR3 contains 15 residues. J gave up 5 bases and V 2 bases, and 5 bases lay outside the gene matches. Germline V CDR1 and CDR2: SEHNR, FQNEAQ (reference sequence). This specimen belongs to a study of cytomegalovirus exposure and HLA in healthy donors. Study details: Assignment to the Caucasian-associated ancestry cluster applied to approximately 80% of the approximately 400 genotyped donors.

Findings and limits, study-wide: Analysis performed later showed TCR beta chains linked to HLA being more clonally expanded than equally common others. Some TCR beta chains (approximately 180 of them) were listed as cytomegalovirus-associated.

The sample comprised PBMCs. This clonotype originated in a man younger than 30 in good health and CMV-seropositive. V gene TRBV7-9 combines with J gene TRBJ2-1, with TRBD1 matching 8 bases. The CDR3 reads CASSLQGALDNEQFF. Here the CDR3 DNA reads TGTGCCAGCAGCTTACAGGGGGCCTTAGACAATGAGCAGTTCTTC. Looking up the rest from reference TRBV7-9 and TRBJ2-1 gives the full variable domain: DTGVSQNPRHKITKRGQNVTFRCDPISEHNRLYWYRQTLGQGPEFLTYFQNEAQLEKSRLLSDRFSAERPKGSFSTLEIQRTEQGDSAMYLCASSLQGALDNEQFFGPGTRLTVL.